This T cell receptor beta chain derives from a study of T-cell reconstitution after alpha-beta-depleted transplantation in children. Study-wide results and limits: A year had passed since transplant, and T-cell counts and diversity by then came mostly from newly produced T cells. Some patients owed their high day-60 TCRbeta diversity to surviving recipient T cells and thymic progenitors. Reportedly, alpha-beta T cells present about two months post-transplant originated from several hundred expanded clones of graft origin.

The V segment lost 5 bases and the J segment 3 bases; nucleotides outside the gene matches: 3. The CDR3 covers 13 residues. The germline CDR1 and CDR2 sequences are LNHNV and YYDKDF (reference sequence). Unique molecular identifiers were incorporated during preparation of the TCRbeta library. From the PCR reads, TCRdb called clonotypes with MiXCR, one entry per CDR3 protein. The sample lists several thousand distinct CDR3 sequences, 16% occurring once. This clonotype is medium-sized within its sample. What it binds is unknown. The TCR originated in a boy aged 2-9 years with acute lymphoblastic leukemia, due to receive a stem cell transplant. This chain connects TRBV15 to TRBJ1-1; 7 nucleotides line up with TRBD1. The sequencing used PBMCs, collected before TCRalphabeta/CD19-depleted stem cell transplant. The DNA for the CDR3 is TGTGCCACCAGCGGGGACAGATACACTGAAGCTTTCTTT. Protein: CATSGDRYTEAFF.